This TCR beta chain came from a study of identical twins. TCRdb reprocessed the 5' RACE reads via MiXCR and lists one record per CDR3 protein. The sample has some 500,000 distinct CDR3 sequences; around 15% are singletons. The CDR3 covers 15 residues. Losses at the gene ends were 3 bases for V and 0 bases for J; bases not matched to a gene: 2. At least ten counts were recorded for this clonotype. The sample was also reused in another study, on yellow fever vaccine responses in identical twins.

This receptor was obtained from a woman between 18 and 29 years old in good health. The V call is TRBV12-3 or TRBV12-4, the J call TRBJ2-1; 7 nucleotides align to TRBD2. Sequencing used CD4+ T cells sorted from blood. This chain's CDR3 is CASSFRGSSYNEQFF. For the CDR3, the DNA is TGTGCCAGCAGTTTTCGCGGGAGCTCCTACAATGAGCAGTTCTTC.